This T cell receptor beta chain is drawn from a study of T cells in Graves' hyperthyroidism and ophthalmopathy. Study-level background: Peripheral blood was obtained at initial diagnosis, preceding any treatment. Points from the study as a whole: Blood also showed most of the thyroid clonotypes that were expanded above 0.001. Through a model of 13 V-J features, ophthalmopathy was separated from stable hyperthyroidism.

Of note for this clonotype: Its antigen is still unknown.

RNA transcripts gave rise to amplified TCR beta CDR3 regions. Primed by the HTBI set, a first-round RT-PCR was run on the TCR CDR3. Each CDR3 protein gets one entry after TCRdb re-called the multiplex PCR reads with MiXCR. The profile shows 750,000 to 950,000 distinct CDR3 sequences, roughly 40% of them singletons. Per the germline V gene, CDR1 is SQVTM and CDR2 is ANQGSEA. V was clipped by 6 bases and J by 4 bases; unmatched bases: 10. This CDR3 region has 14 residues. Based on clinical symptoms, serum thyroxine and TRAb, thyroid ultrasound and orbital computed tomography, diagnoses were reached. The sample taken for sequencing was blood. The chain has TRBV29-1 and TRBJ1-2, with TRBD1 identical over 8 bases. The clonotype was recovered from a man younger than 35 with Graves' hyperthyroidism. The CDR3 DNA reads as TGCAGCGTGATGACCGGGACAGGAACCTATGGCTACACCTTC. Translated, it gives CSVMTGTGTYGYTF.